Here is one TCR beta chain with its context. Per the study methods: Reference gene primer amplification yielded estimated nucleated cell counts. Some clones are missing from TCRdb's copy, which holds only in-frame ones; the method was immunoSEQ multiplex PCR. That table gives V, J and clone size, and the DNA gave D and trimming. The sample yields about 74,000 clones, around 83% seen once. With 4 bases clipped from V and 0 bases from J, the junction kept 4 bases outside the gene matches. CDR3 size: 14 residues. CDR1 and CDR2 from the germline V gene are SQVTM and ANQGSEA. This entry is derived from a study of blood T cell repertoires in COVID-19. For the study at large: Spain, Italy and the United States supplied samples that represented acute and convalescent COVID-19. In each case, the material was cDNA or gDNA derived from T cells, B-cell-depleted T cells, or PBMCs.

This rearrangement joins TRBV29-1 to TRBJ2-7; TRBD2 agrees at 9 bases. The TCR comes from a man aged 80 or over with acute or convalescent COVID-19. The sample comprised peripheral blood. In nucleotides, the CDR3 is TGCAGCGTTGCTGGCGGGGGGGTCTCCTACGAGCAGTACTTC. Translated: CSVAGGGVSYEQYF.